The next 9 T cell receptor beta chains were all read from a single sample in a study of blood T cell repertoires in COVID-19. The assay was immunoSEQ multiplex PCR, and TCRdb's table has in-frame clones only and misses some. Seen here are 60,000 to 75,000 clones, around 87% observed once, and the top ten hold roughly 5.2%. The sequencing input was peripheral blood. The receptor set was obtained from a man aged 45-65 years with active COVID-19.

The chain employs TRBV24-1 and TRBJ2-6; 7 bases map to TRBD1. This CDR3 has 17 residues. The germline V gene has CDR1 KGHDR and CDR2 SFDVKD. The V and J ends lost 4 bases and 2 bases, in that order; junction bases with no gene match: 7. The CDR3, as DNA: TGTGCCACCAGTGACGCAAGACAGGGCGCTGGGGCCAACGTCCTGACTTTC. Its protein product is CATSDARQGAGANVLTF.

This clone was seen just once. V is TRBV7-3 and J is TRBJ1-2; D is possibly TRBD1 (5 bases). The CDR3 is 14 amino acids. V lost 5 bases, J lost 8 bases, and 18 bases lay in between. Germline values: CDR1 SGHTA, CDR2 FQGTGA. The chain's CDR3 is CASSTNGDFGGYTF. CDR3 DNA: TGTGCCAGCAGCACCAATGGGGACTTCGGGGGCTACACCTTC.

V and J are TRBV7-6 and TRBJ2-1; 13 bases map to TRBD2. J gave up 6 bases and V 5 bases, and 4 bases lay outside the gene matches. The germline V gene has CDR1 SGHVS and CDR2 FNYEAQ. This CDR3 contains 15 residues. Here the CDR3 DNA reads TGTGCCAGCAGCCCGGGACTAGCGGGGTCCAATGAGCAGTTCTTC. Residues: CASSPGLAGSNEQFF.

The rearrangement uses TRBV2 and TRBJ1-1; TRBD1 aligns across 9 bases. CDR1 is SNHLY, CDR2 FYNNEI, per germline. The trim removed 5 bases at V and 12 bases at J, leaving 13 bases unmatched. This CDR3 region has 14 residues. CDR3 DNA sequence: TGTGCCAGCAGTTCTCAGACCCGGGACAGGGTAACTTTCTTT. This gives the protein CASSSQTRDRVTFF.

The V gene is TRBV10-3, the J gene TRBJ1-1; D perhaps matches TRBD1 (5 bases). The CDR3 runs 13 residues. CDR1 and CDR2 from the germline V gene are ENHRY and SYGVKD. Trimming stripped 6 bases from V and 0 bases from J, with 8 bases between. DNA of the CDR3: TGTGCCATCAGGAAGGGGATGAACACTGAAGCTTTCTTT. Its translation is CAIRKGMNTEAFF.

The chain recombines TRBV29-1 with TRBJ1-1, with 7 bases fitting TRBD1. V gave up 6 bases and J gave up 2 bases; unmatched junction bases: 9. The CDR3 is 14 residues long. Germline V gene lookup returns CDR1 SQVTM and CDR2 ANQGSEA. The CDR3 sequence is CSVGDRQGNTEAFF. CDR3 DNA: TGCAGCGTGGGGGACAGACAAGGTAACACTGAAGCTTTCTTT.

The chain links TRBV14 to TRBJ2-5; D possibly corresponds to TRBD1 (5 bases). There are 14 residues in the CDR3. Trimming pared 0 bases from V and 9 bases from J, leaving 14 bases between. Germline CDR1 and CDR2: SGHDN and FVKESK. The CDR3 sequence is CASSQEGHRNAQYF. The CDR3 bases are TGTGCCAGCAGCCAAGAGGGGCACCGTAACGCCCAGTACTTC. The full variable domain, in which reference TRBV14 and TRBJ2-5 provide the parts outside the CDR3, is EAGVTQFPSHSVIEKGQTVTLRCDPISGHDNLYWYRRVMGKEIKFLLHFVKESKQDESGMPNNRFLAERTGGTYSTLKVQPAELEDSGVYFCASSQEGHRNAQYFGPGTRLLVL.

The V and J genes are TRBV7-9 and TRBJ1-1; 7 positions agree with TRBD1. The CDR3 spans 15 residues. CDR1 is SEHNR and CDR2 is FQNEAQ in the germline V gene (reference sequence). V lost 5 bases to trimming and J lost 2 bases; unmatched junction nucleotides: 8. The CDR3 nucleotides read TGTGCCAGCAGCATAACAGGGACAGTAAACACTGAAGCTTTCTTT. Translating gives CASSITGTVNTEAFF.

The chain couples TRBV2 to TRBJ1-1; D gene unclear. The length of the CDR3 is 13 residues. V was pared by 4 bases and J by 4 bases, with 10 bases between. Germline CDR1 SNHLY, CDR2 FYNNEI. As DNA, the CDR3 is TGTGCCAGCAGTGTTGGAGAAGGCACTGAAGCTTTCTTT. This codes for CASSVGEGTEAFF.